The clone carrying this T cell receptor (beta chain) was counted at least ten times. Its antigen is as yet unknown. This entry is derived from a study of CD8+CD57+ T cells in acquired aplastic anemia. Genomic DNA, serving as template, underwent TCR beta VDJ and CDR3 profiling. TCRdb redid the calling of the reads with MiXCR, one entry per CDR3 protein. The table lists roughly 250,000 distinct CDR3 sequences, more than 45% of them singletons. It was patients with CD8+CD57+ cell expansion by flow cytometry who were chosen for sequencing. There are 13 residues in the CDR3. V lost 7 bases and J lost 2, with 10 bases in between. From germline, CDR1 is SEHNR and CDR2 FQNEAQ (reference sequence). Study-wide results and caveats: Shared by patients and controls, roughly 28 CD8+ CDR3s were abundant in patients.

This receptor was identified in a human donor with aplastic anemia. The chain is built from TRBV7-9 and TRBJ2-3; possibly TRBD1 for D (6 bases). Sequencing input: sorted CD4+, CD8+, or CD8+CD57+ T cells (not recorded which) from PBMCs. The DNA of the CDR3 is TGTGCCAGCACACAGGGTTCCACAGATACGCAGTATTTT. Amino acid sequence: CASTQGSTDTQYF.